This T cell receptor (beta chain) was identified during a study of cytomegalovirus exposure and HLA in healthy donors. General study findings and limits: Reports showed the classifier diagnosing cytomegalovirus status with high specificity and sensitivity. According to an earlier analysis, most TCR beta V segments yielded productive rearrangements about 87% or about 30% of the time. The study labeled more than 150 TCR beta chains cytomegalovirus-associated.

About this clone itself: What it binds is unknown.

In the PCR, 60 Vbeta and 13 Jbeta primers were used. Authors' analysis steps: About 10 million of tens of millions of unique TCR beta chains were shared, per a later count. TCRdb's table, derived via immunoSEQ multiplex PCR, lists solely in-frame clones and lacks some. From that table come the V and J calls and clone size; the DNA was used to work out D and trimming. The table records approximately 31,000 clones, more than 75% of them present only once. The sequence derives from a boy aged 5-17 years in good health and CMV-seronegative. The source material was PBMCs.

CDR3 protein: CASSRMGVGNTGELFF. The CDR3 DNA reads as TGTGCCAGCAGCCGGATGGGAGTTGGGAACACCGGGGAGCTGTTTTTT. The gene calls are TRBV11-2 and TRBJ2-2, with a possible D match to TRBD2 (5 bases). Germline CDR1 is SGHAT and CDR2 is FQNNGV. This CDR3 is 16 amino acids long. The V end lost 5 bases, the J end lost 1 base, and 14 bases lay between the germline ends.